This T cell receptor (beta chain) originates from a study of T cell responses to AZD1222 COVID-19 vaccine. General study points: Sampled repertoires all dated from after the peak T cell response. Clonal diversity was possibly underestimated, and the donors were mostly white British, with more females. Close to half of spike-specific TCRs reportedly recognize unmutated variant regions.

Germline V CDR1 and CDR2: SGHTA, FQGTGA. V was pared by 2 bases and J by 2 bases, with 11 bases between. The CDR3 has 15 residues. Profiled with immunoSEQ multiplex PCR; TCRdb holds only in-frame clones, not every one. The sample gives about 82,000 clones, roughly 84% of which show up once; about 17% is in the top ten. As regards this clone: Its specificity is not known.

Second doses were pooled across both intervals (about 4 or about 12 weeks). The chain joins TRBV7-3 to TRBJ2-3, with D perhaps TRBD2 (7 bases). The sequence was obtained from an adult who received the AZD1222 COVID-19 vaccine. Sample: peripheral blood, taken 28 days after the second AZD1222 dose. CDR3 sequence (DNA): TGTGCCAGCAGCTTAGCGGGGGCACTCACAGATACGCAGTATTTT. Protein product: CASSLAGALTDTQYF.